The 18 T cell receptor beta chains below all came from one sample that was sequenced in a study of spatial heterogeneity in lung cancer. Their target antigens are unknown. The time point denotes: sample taken at primary tumor resection. TCRdb re-derived calls from the 5' RACE reads in MiXCR, one entry per CDR3 protein. The profile shows more than 2,000 distinct CDR3 sequences, about two fifths of them singletons. The study, taken as a whole, reports: Expanded intratumoral alpha and beta TCR counts tracked tumor mutation counts.

Specimen: lung tumor tissue, collected at surgery. The receptors come from a male donor with early-stage non-small cell lung cancer.

For this clonotype: This beta chain is off target for a library built for alpha chains, so its abundance means little. The chain carries TRBV5-1 and TRBJ2-3; 7 nucleotides match TRBD1. V was pared by 4 bases and J by 2 bases, with 4 bases of the junction left unmatched. The CDR3 loop spans 14 amino acids. Germline V gives CDR1 SGHRS, CDR2 YFSETQ. The CDR3 loop reads CASSPGQLTDTQYF. In nucleotides, the CDR3 is TGCGCCAGCAGCCCGGGACAGCTCACAGATACGCAGTATTTT.

Turning to this clonotype: With the library built for alpha chains, this beta chain is off target and its frequency is not meaningful. The chain recombines TRBV7-9 with TRBJ2-5; 7 positions match TRBD2. V shed 2 bases, J shed 1 base, and the junction held 7 bases outside the gene matches. The CDR3 consists of 16 residues. Germline V gene data show CDR1 as SEHNR and CDR2 as FQNEAQ (reference sequence). The CDR3 reads CASSLTLSGGQETQYF. In DNA form, the CDR3 reads TGTGCCAGCAGCTTAACCTTGTCGGGAGGCCAAGAGACCCAGTACTTC.

In its sample, this clonotype is large. This beta chain is an unintended read in a library built for alpha chains; its size means little. The V gene is TRBV9, the J gene TRBJ1-5, with D possibly being TRBD1 (5 bases). Per germline, CDR1 SGDLS and CDR2 YYNGEE. Trimming removed 3 bases from V and 3 bases from J, with 10 bases in between. The CDR3 consists of 14 residues. This CDR3 reads CASSADTNNQPQHF. CDR3 sequence (DNA): TGTGCCAGCAGCGCGGACACCAACAATCAGCCCCAGCATTTT. Drawing the rest from reference TRBV9 and TRBJ1-5, the complete variable domain is DSGVTQTPKHLITATGQRVTLRCSPRSGDLSVYWYQQSLDQGLQFLIQYYNGEERAKGNILERFSAQQFPDLHSELNLSSLELGDSALYFCASSADTNNQPQHFGDGTRLSIL.

By its share, this clonotype is medium-sized (0.01 to 0.1%). Found in a library prepared for alpha chains, this beta chain is an off-target read, and its abundance has little meaning. The gene calls are TRBV7-6 and TRBJ2-7; possible D gene TRBD2, 5 bases. The length of the CDR3 is 13 residues. Germline V gives CDR1 SGHVS, CDR2 FNYEAQ. The V end lost 2 bases, the J end lost 5 bases, and 10 bases lay between the germline ends. This chain's CDR3 is CASSLSGENEQYF. The CDR3 DNA reads as TGTGCCAGCAGCTTAAGCGGTGAAAACGAGCAGTACTTC.

This clonotype was seen only a few times. As an off-target read in a library built for alpha chains, this beta chain has a frequency of little significance. The CDR3 sequence is CATSRPGGEGRNQPQHF. CDR3 sequence (DNA): TGTGCCACCAGCAGACCTGGAGGAGAGGGTCGCAATCAGCCCCAGCATTTT. The chain joins TRBV15 to TRBJ1-5; no clear D gene. CDR1 is LNHNV and CDR2 is YYDKDF in the germline V gene (reference sequence). The CDR3 runs to 17 residues. V gave up 2 bases and J gave up 2 bases, with 16 bases separating them.

This clonotype was recorded at least ten times. This beta chain is a stray read from a library made for alpha chains; its abundance is not meaningful. The chain has TRBV7-2 and TRBJ2-1; D perhaps matches TRBD2 (5 bases). Germline lookup yields CDR1 SGHTA and CDR2 FQGNSA. The CDR3 consists of 17 residues. Trimming took 5 bases from V and 0 from J, leaving 17 bases between them. The CDR3, as DNA: TGTGCCAGCAGCCCCATCTTACTAGTGGGCTCCTACAATGAGCAGTTCTTC. It codes for CASSPILLVGSYNEQFF.

As regards this clonotype: The library was prepared for alpha chains; this beta chain is a stray read, so its frequency means little. V usage is TRBV6-2 or TRBV6-3 and J usage is TRBJ2-2; TRBD1 matches 7 bases. J was trimmed by 1 base and V by 6 bases; bases with no gene match: 8. Germline CDR1 MNHEY, CDR2 SVGEGT. The CDR3 loop spans 16 amino acids. CDR3 coding DNA: TGTGCCAGCAGCCCCGAGGGGGCTGAGAACACCGGGGAGCTGTTTTTT. Protein product: CASSPEGAENTGELFF.

A word on this clonotype: The library was built for alpha chains, so this beta chain is an off-target read and its size means little. The chain is built from TRBV27 and TRBJ2-7; 8 bases align to TRBD2. The J segment lost 0 bases and the V segment lost 5 bases, leaving 9 bases of the junction unmatched. The CDR3 sequence is 16 residues long. Germline V CDR1 and CDR2: MNHEY, SMNVEV (reference sequence). The CDR3 coding sequence is TGTGCCAGCAGTCTGACCCCCGGGACTAGCTCCTACGAGCAGTACTTC. Residues: CASSLTPGTSSYEQYF.

Comment on this clonotype: Because the library targeted alpha chains, this beta chain is an off-target read whose size means little. The chain joins TRBV28 to TRBJ1-1, with 8 bases matching TRBD1. Germline CDR1 and CDR2: MDHEN and SYDVKM. The length of the CDR3 is 14 residues. V was pared by 5 bases and J by 1 base, with 3 bases of the junction left unmatched. The DNA for the CDR3 is TGTGCCAGCAGTCAGACAGGGGAGAACACTGAAGCTTTCTTT. Translating gives CASSQTGENTEAFF.

This clonotype was recorded once. This beta chain represents an off-target read in a library built for alpha chains; its size is of limited meaning. The genes are TRBV12-3 or TRBV12-4 and TRBJ1-2; possible D gene TRBD1, 5 bases. CDR3 length equals 15 residues. The V end lost 8 bases, the J end lost 3 bases, and 19 bases lay between the germline ends. In nucleotides, the CDR3 is TGTGCCAGCCGGGACGGACGAGAATCTTACTATGGCTACACCTTC. Protein sequence: CASRDGRESYYGYTF.

This clonotype was seen a few times. This beta chain lies outside the target of a library built for alpha chains; its clone size means little. The rearrangement joins TRBV6-2 or TRBV6-3 to TRBJ1-1; the match to TRBD1 covers 7 bases. The germline CDR1 and CDR2 sequences are MNHEY and SVGEGT. With V trimmed by 6 bases and J by 1 base, 8 bases remained unmatched. CDR3 length equals 15 residues. CDR3 residues: CASRMPGGSNTEAFF. DNA for the CDR3: TGTGCCAGCAGGATGCCAGGGGGGTCGAACACTGAAGCTTTCTTT.

This clonotype showed up just a few times. This beta chain is an off-target read within a library intended for alpha chains, so its frequency means little. The chain links TRBV11-2 to TRBJ2-7; D is undetermined. CDR1 is SGHAT, CDR2 FQNNGV, per germline. V was cut by 0 bases and J by 6 bases, with 12 bases left in between. The CDR3 is 14 residues long. The CDR3 coding sequence is TGTGCCAGCAGCTTAGACCCCTACTCCCTCGAGCAGTACTTC. This sequence encodes CASSLDPYSLEQYF.

This clonotype is judged large. This beta chain is an unintended read in a library built for alpha chains; its size means little. The gene calls are TRBV4-3 and TRBJ2-1, with TRBD1 identical over 8 bases. The germline V gene has CDR1 LGHNA and CDR2 YSLEER. Germline trimming cut 2 bases from V and 8 bases from J; bases unmatched to any gene: 8. This CDR3 is 15 amino acids long. For the CDR3, the DNA is TGCGCCAGCAGCCAACGGGCCAGGGGGCAGGATGAGCAGTTCTTC. Translation: CASSQRARGQDEQFF.

By sample fraction, this clonotype is medium-sized. With the library built for alpha chains, this beta chain is off target and its frequency is not meaningful. The chain recombines TRBV7-2 with TRBJ2-3; 7 nucleotides align to TRBD2. This CDR3 has 14 amino acids. V gave up 3 bases and J gave up 14 bases; unmatched junction bases: 14. Germline V CDR1 and CDR2: SGHTA, FQGNSA. As DNA, the CDR3 is TGTGCCAGCAGCTTGGGAGGGCCCTCTCACAATCGGTATTTT. Protein: CASSLGGPSHNRYF.

On this clonotype: The library was designed around alpha chains, so this beta chain is a stray read whose abundance carries little weight. The rearrangement links TRBV6-1 to TRBJ1-6; weak D call: TRBD1 (5 bases). This CDR3 contains 14 residues. The V and J ends lost 6 bases and 5 bases respectively, with 11 bases between them. The germline V gene encodes CDR1 MNHNS and CDR2 SASEGT. This chain's CDR3 is CASSPGRNNSPLHF. In DNA form, the CDR3 reads TGTGCCAGCAGCCCGGGACGGAATAATTCACCCCTCCACTTT.

Concerning this clonotype itself: This beta chain represents an off-target read in a library built for alpha chains; its size is of limited meaning. The rearrangement uses TRBV15 and TRBJ2-3, with 10 bases lining up with TRBD2. V shed 2 bases and J 2 bases; nucleotides not matched to a gene: 7. The CDR3 covers 17 residues. Per the germline V gene, CDR1 is LNHNV and CDR2 is YYDKDF (reference sequence). The CDR3 loop is CATSRSGLADYTDTQYF. In DNA, the CDR3 is TGTGCCACCAGCAGATCAGGACTAGCGGATTACACAGATACGCAGTATTTT.

Note on this clonotype: This beta chain turned up in a library designed for alpha chains; as an off-target read, its abundance says little. The chain employs TRBV20-1 and TRBJ2-3; a possible D gene is TRBD2 (6 bases). The V gene's germline CDR1 is DFQATT and CDR2 SNEGSKA (reference sequence). V dropped 4 bases and J dropped 5 bases, with 16 bases sitting between them. The CDR3 extends over 14 amino acids. The CDR3 bases are TGCAGTGCTATCCCCGCGGGACTCCAAGATACGCAGTATTTT. Translated: CSAIPAGLQDTQYF.

This clonotype turned up a few times. This beta chain is an unintended read in a library built for alpha chains; its size means little. V and J are TRBV7-9 and TRBJ2-7, with D possibly being TRBD1 (6 bases). The CDR3 totals 14 residues. Germline CDR1 SEHNR, CDR2 FQNEAQ (reference sequence). V lost 5 bases to trimming and J lost 3 bases, with 14 bases between them. The CDR3 loop is CASSPTRGRYEQYF. The CDR3 DNA follows: TGTGCCAGCAGCCCGACCAGGGGCCGCTACGAGCAGTACTTC.